This T cell receptor beta chain was identified during a study of early T cells in non-severe SARS-CoV-2 infection. TCRdb fed the 5' RACE reads into MiXCR, producing one record per CDR3 protein. The top ten clones hold more than 15% of a sample with about 45,000 distinct CDR3 sequences, 12% of them seen once. This clonotype was found many times. V gave up 5 bases and J gave up 7 bases, with 21 bases separating them. The CDR3 totals 16 residues. CDR1 and CDR2 (germline): SEHNR, FQNEAQ (reference sequence). Sequencing was done on a sample of whole blood. This receptor was taken from an adult who was a healthcare worker with PCR-confirmed SARS-CoV-2 infection or an uninfected control (not recorded which). The chain couples TRBV7-9 to TRBJ2-4, with TRBD1 as a possible D gene (7 bases). The DNA of the CDR3 is TGTGCCAGCAGCGGAGGGGGATCCCAGGGGGAGAACATTCAGTACTTC. It codes for CASSGGGSQGENIQYF.